Each of the 16 T cell receptor beta chains below was sequenced from the same sample in a study of CD8 T cells in Susac syndrome. Reverse transcription of about 0.5 to 1 ug RNA used random hexamers. TCRdb used MiXCR to reprocess the immunoSEQ multiplex PCR reads, holding one entry per CDR3 protein. The table includes 100,000 to 150,000 distinct CDR3 sequences, roughly 93% detected once. The sequencing sample was made of CD4+ T cells from PBMCs. The receptors originated from a human donor with multiple sclerosis.

The genes are TRBV2 and TRBJ1-1; D is ambiguous. Trimming cost V 7 bases and J 5 bases, with 11 bases left between them. The germline V gene has CDR1 SNHLY and CDR2 FYNNEI. This CDR3 is built from 12 residues. This chain's CDR3 is CASTTGWTEAFF. The CDR3 DNA sequence: TGTGCCAGCACCACCGGCTGGACTGAAGCTTTCTTT.

The V gene is TRBV4-1, the J gene TRBJ2-5; weak D call: TRBD2 (6 bases). This CDR3 is built from 16 residues. Trimming took 0 bases from V and 1 from J, leaving 12 bases between them. From germline, CDR1 is MGHRA and CDR2 YSYEKL. The CDR3 nucleotides read TGCGCCAGCAGCCAAGATTTCGGGCGGGGCCAAGAGACCCAGTACTTC. Its translation is CASSQDFGRGQETQYF.

The chain uses TRBV3-1 and TRBJ2-1, with 13 bases lining up with TRBD2. Trimming removed 5 bases from V and 0 bases from J; junction bases left unmatched: 7. Germline V lookup: CDR1 LGHDT, CDR2 YNNKEL (reference sequence). The CDR3 loop spans 18 amino acids. The CDR3 reads CASSSRGLAGTSYNEQFF. The CDR3 bases are TGTGCCAGCAGCTCCCGGGGACTAGCGGGAACCTCCTACAATGAGCAGTTCTTC.

The CDR3 spells CASSHRQGSTEAFF. As DNA, the CDR3 is TGTGCCAGCAGCCACAGACAGGGCAGCACTGAAGCTTTCTTT. The J gene is TRBJ1-1, the V gene TRBV11-2, with TRBD1 matching 7 bases. Germline CDR1 is SGHAT and CDR2 is FQNNGV. This CDR3 spans 14 amino acids. Trimming removed 5 bases from V and 4 bases from J; junction bases left unmatched: 7.

J is TRBJ1-1 and V is TRBV18, with D maybe TRBD1 (5 bases). Germline-derived CDR1 and CDR2 are KGHSH and LQKENI. This CDR3 contains 14 residues. V was shortened by 3 bases and J by 4 bases, with 12 bases between the two germline ends. This chain's CDR3 is CASSPPGLGTEAFF. For the CDR3, the DNA is TGTGCCAGCTCACCTCCAGGGCTAGGCACTGAAGCTTTCTTT.

This chain connects TRBV5-1 to TRBJ2-7; D not certain. Germline loops: CDR1 SGHRS, CDR2 YFSETQ. There are 15 residues in the CDR3. Trimming took 7 bases from V and 2 from J, leaving 19 bases between them. The DNA of the CDR3 is TGCGCCAGCCACCCCACGGCGACTTCAGCCTACGAGCAGTACTTC. It is translated as CASHPTATSAYEQYF.

The gene calls are TRBV3-1 and TRBJ2-7; D gene uncertain. The CDR3 runs to 13 residues. V was pared by 4 bases and J by 0 bases, with 7 bases between. CDR1 LGHDT and CDR2 YNNKEL come from the germline V gene (reference sequence). The CDR3 reads CASSRAISYEQYF. The DNA for the CDR3 is TGTGCCAGCAGCCGGGCCATCTCCTACGAGCAGTACTTC.

The rearrangement links TRBV7-3 to TRBJ2-3, with D perhaps matching TRBD1 or TRBD2 (6 bases each). CDR1 and CDR2 (germline): SGHTA, FQGTGA. The CDR3 is 13 residues long. Trimming took off 6 bases at V and 8 bases at J, with 15 bases between the two ends. The chain's CDR3 is CASSLGGSTTQYF. CDR3 sequence (DNA): TGTGCCAGCAGTCTCGGGGGCTCGACTACGCAGTATTTT. The full variable domain, completed using reference TRBV7-3 and TRBJ2-3, is GAGVSQTPSNKVTEKGKYVELRCDPISGHTALYWYRQSLGQGPEFLIYFQGTGAADDSGLPNDRFFAVRPEGSVSTLKIQRTERGDSAVYLCASSLGGSTTQYFGPGTRLTVL.

The V and J genes are TRBV12-3 or TRBV12-4 and TRBJ2-6; D uncertain. V lost 8 bases and J 1 base, leaving 6 bases between the germline ends. This CDR3 is 13 amino acids long. CDR3 DNA sequence: TGTGCCAGCCGCGAGTCTGGGGCCAACGTCCTGACTTTC. Amino acid sequence: CASRESGANVLTF.

The V gene is TRBV18, the J gene TRBJ2-7, with TRBD2 identical over 12 bases. The germline V gene encodes CDR1 KGHSH and CDR2 LQKENI. V shed 1 base, J shed 3 bases, and the junction held 13 bases outside the gene matches. The CDR3 covers 19 residues. In DNA, the CDR3 is TGTGCCAGCTCACCACGGCTACGGACTAGCGGGGAAAAAAGCTACGAGCAGTACTTC. Translation gives CASSPRLRTSGEKSYEQYF.

This rearrangement joins TRBV4-1 to TRBJ2-7; 7 nucleotides line up with TRBD1. The germline gives CDR1 MGHRA, CDR2 YSYEKL. V was pared by 6 bases and J by 1 base, with 6 bases of the junction left unmatched. The CDR3 length is 14 residues. The chain's CDR3 is CASRPSGQSYEQYF. Here the CDR3 DNA reads TGCGCCAGCAGGCCTTCGGGACAGTCCTACGAGCAGTACTTC.

The chain couples TRBV2 to TRBJ1-5, with 7 bases lining up with TRBD1. The CDR3 totals 13 residues. Germline trimming cut 6 bases from V and 4 bases from J; bases unmatched to any gene: 3. Germline V gives CDR1 SNHLY, CDR2 FYNNEI. The DNA for the CDR3 is TGTGCCAGCAGGGAGGGACAGAATCAGCCCCAGCATTTT. Its protein is CASREGQNQPQHF.

This clonotype was counted once. The V and J genes are TRBV30 and TRBJ1-1, with D possibly matching TRBD1 (5 bases). Germline-derived CDR1 and CDR2 are GTSNPN and SVGIG (reference sequence). The CDR3 is made up of 13 amino acids. V was clipped by 2 bases and J by 1 base, with 8 bases between them. The CDR3 DNA is TGTGCCTGGAGTCGGGGACGGAACACTGAAGCTTTCTTT. It is translated as CAWSRGRNTEAFF.

J is TRBJ2-7 and V is TRBV14; 7 nucleotides agree with TRBD1. The length of the CDR3 is 14 residues. Germline V gene lookup returns CDR1 SGHDN and CDR2 FVKESK. The trim removed 4 bases at V and 3 bases at J, leaving 6 bases unmatched. For the CDR3, the DNA is TGTGCCAGCAGCCGAGCCTCAGGGGGCTACGAGCAGTACTTC. Protein sequence: CASSRASGGYEQYF.

This chain joins TRBV30 and TRBJ1-2, with no clear D. Germline V CDR1 and CDR2: GTSNPN, SVGIG (reference sequence). The CDR3 spans 14 residues. Trimming removed 0 bases at V and 8 bases at J, with 16 bases between. CDR3 coding DNA: TGTGCCTGGAGTGTACGGGGAAAGGGTAGCGGCTACACCTTC. Protein: CAWSVRGKGSGYTF.

The chain combines TRBV20-1 with TRBJ2-5; possibly TRBD1 or TRBD2 for D (5 bases each). V was pared by 6 bases and J by 2 bases, with 13 bases between. Germline V gives CDR1 DFQATT, CDR2 SNEGSKA (reference sequence). The CDR3 length is 13 residues. As DNA, the CDR3 is TGCAGTGCAAACCGGGACCCTCAAGAGACCCAGTACTTC. Translation: CSANRDPQETQYF.